The source of this T cell receptor (beta chain) is a study of blood T cell repertoires in COVID-19. Study overall: From the United States, Italy and Spain came samples of acute and convalescent COVID-19. Nucleic acid was either cDNA or gDNA, and it came from T cells, B-cell-depleted T cells, or PBMCs.

Under the authors' procedure: It was from reference gene primer amplification that nucleated cell counts were estimated. Profiling relied on immunoSEQ multiplex PCR, and the TCRdb table lists in-frame clones only, not all of them. The V and J calls and clone size are taken from that table; D and trimming were inferred from the DNA. Among some 200,000 clones listed, less than 90% were seen once. CDR3 length equals 15 residues. Germline V gene sequence: CDR1 GTSNPN, CDR2 SVGIG (reference sequence). The V end was cut by 3 bases, the J end by 7 bases, with 18 bases between. This sequence joins TRBV30 and TRBJ1-4; the D is unclear. Sequencing input: peripheral blood. The TCR sequence derives from a woman aged 40 to 55 with acute or convalescent COVID-19. The DNA of the CDR3 is TGTGCCTGGAGGGAGCCGTCGGGGAGTGGTGAAAAACTGTTTTTT. This gives the protein CAWREPSGSGEKLFF.